This T cell receptor (beta chain) appears in the sequencing data of a study of T-cell reconstitution after alpha-beta-depleted transplantation in children (dated by TCRdb to between 2015 and 2016). In the study overall: T-cell immune reconstitution after TCRalphabeta/CD19-depleted allogeneic hematopoietic cell transplantation in children was quantitatively tracked in the study by means of TCR repertoire profiling.

This clonotype was found many times. The antigen it recognizes is unknown. Nothing much larger sits one base from this clone, and base qualities are not available. The treatment or condition label for this specimen denotes: allogeneic hematopoietic cell transplantation with graft depleted of TCRalphabeta T cells and CD19 B cells. TCRalphabeta/CD19-depleted allogeneic hematopoietic cell grafts were given to the transplant recipients, all of whom were children. V and J lose 4 bases and 6 bases, and a span of 14 bases separates them. The CDR3 contains 14 residues, cysteine and phenylalanine counted. The DNA shown is the 42-base CDR3, in frame from base 1. The library was prepared using PCR. Sequencer: Illumina HiSeq 2500. To normalize quantification of the TCRbeta repertoire, the TCR libraries were built with molecular barcoding that relied on unique molecular identifiers. In-frame beta chains were kept once TCRdb had trimmed the public reads at Q25 with fastp and called clones with MiXCR. Duplicate CDR3 protein sequences are folded into a single record with the most common DNA and genes. Present in this sample are 700,000 or so distinct CDR3 sequences, 10% to 15% of which were seen just once. The ten largest clones represent roughly 0.77% of the sample.

What the research found in general, with its limitations: Over the following months the frequencies of hyperexpanded clones went down, and after one year T-cell counts and TCRbeta diversity were mostly credited to newly produced T cells. In some patients, high TCRbeta diversity at day 60 was attributed to recipient T cells and intrathymic progenitors that had survived conditioning. About two months after transplant, the apparently early recovery of alphabetaT-cell counts reportedly depended on just several hundred clones that had expanded rapidly and came from non-depleted graft cells.

This sequence uses TRBV12-3 or TRBV12-4 and TRBJ2-3, with TRBD1 as a weak D call on 6 bases. Here the sequenced sample was PBMCs, taken before TCRalphabeta/CD19-depleted stem cell transplant. The sequence was collected from a girl aged 2-10 years with congenital amegakaryocytic thrombocytopenia, due to receive a stem cell transplant. The CDR3 amino acid sequence is: CASSWGPMGDTQYF. The nucleotide sequence reads as follows: TGTGCCAGCAGTTGGGGGCCGATGGGTGATACGCAGTATTTT.